Listed below are T cell receptor beta chains from one sample, sequenced in a study of T cells in Graves' hyperthyroidism and ophthalmopathy. Each CDR3 protein is one row after TCRdb ran MiXCR on the multiplex PCR reads. This sample has approximately 400,000 distinct CDR3 sequences, with 15% to 19% found just once. Sequenced input: blood. The source is a woman aged 18 to 35 with Graves' hyperthyroidism that later progressed to Graves' ophthalmopathy. Each CDR3 is given with its conserved first and last residue. The order of the fields is clone size, CDR3 length, D gene, V gene, J gene, CDR3 protein, CDR3 DNA. D genes are given only for firm matches. Clone size appears in some rows only: once, few, many, or a class for an expanded clone.

>few|15|TRBD1|TRBV29-1|TRBJ1-2
CSVDGRAGQYYGYTF
TGCAGCGTTGATGGAAGGGCGGGACAGTACTATGGCTACACCTTC
>many|16|TRBD1|TRBV7-8|TRBJ2-7
CASSFLLGQGAYEQYF
TGTGCCAGCAGCTTTCTGTTGGGACAGGGGGCTTACGAGCAGTACTTC
>many|16|TRBD1|TRBV28|TRBJ2-7
CASSSTGTGITYEQYF
TGTGCCAGCAGTTCCACCGGGACAGGGATAACCTACGAGCAGTACTTC
>many|15|-|TRBV3-1|TRBJ2-3
CASSRPGPGKKTQYF
TGTGCCAGCAGCCGTCCGGGACCGGGAAAGAAAACGCAGTATTTT
>many|14|TRBD1|TRBV6-2/TRBV6-3|TRBJ1-2
CASSYGTANYGYTF
TGTGCCAGCAGTTACGGGACAGCTAACTATGGCTACACCTTC
>-|15|TRBD2|TRBV5-1|TRBJ2-3
CASSVPSGRGDTQYF
TGCGCCAGCAGCGTGCCTAGCGGGAGAGGGGATACGCAGTATTTT
>few|18|TRBD2|TRBV9|TRBJ2-1
CASSVDQNGGREYNEQFF
TGTGCCAGCAGCGTAGACCAGAACGGCGGGAGGGAGTACAATGAGCAGTTCTTC
>-|12|-|TRBV29-1|TRBJ2-5
CSVAETQETQYF
TGCAGCGTTGCGGAGACCCAAGAGACCCAGTACTTC
>few|15|TRBD1|TRBV19|TRBJ1-2
CASSPRQGLNYGYTF
TGTGCCAGTAGCCCCCGACAGGGGCTAAACTATGGCTACACCTTC
>-|13|-|TRBV5-6|TRBJ2-3
CASSLKGEDTQYF
TGTGCCAGCAGCTTGAAGGGAGAAGATACGCAGTATTTT
>many|16|TRBD2|TRBV6-2/TRBV6-3|TRBJ2-1
CASSSYSGTAYNEQFF
TGTGCCAGCAGTTCCTATAGCGGGACGGCCTACAATGAGCAGTTCTTC
>-|12|TRBD2|TRBV6-2/TRBV6-3|TRBJ2-5
CASSERERTQYF
TGTGCCAGTAGTGAGCGGGAGAGGACCCAGTACTTC
>many|15|-|TRBV5-1|TRBJ2-1
CASSLGPPTYNEQFF
TGCGCCAGCAGCCTGGGCCCGCCGACCTACAATGAGCAGTTCTTC
>-|12|-|TRBV6-1|TRBJ2-7
CASNGLSYEQYF
TGTGCCAGCAACGGGCTCTCCTACGAGCAGTACTTC
>few|15|TRBD2|TRBV5-5|TRBJ2-3
CASREAGLGRDTQYF
TGTGCCAGCAGAGAAGCGGGGTTAGGGAGAGATACGCAGTATTTT
>-|15|-|TRBV30|TRBJ2-3
CACSVGRTSTDTQYF
TGTGCCTGTAGTGTCGGACGAACTAGCACAGATACGCAGTATTTT
>many|14|TRBD2|TRBV5-1|TRBJ2-7
CASSGTSGSYEQYF
TGCGCCAGTTCCGGGACTAGCGGTTCCTACGAGCAGTACTTC
>-|14|TRBD2|TRBV20-1|TRBJ2-1
CSATSGSRVDEQFF
TGCAGTGCGACGAGCGGGAGTCGGGTTGATGAGCAGTTCTTC